The clone carrying this TCR beta chain rates as medium-sized (0.01 to 0.1%). Its antigen remains unidentified. A blood bank in Maryland, USA, provided the volunteers who served as healthy controls. The sample is drawn from a study of neurological immune-mediated disorders. This CDR3 has 13 residues. Deletions cut 5 bases from V and 1 base from J, with 12 bases between. CDR1 SQVTM and CDR2 ANQGSEA come from the germline V gene. Study findings and constraints: The highest TCR clonal expansion occurred in HTLV-1-associated myelopathy; multiple sclerosis fell below healthy controls.

TCRdb re-derived calls from the 5' RACE reads in MiXCR, one entry per CDR3 protein. The sample gives fewer than 85,000 distinct CDR3 sequences, approximately 17% of which show up once; 15% is in the top ten. The sample was PBMCs. This sequence joins TRBV29-1 and TRBJ2-7; no reliable D call. This clonotype was sampled from a woman in her 40s in good health. CDR3 amino acids: CSVFDTFSYEQYF. In DNA form, the CDR3 reads TGCAGCGTTTTCGACACCTTTTCCTACGAGCAGTACTTC.